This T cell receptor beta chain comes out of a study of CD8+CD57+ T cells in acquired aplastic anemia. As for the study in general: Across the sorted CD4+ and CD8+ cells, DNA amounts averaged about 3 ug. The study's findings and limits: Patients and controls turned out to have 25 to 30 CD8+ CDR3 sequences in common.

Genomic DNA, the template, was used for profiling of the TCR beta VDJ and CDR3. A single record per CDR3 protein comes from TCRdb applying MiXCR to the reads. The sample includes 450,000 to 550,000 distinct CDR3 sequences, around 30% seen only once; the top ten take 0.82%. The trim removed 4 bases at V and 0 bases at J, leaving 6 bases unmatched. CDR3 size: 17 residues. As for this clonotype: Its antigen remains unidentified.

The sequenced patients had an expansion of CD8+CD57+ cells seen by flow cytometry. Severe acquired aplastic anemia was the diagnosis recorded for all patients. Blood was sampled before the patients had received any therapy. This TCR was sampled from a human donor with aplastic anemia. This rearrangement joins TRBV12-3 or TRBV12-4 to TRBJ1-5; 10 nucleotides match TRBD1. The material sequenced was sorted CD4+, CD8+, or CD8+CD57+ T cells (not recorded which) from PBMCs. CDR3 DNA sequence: TGTGCCAGCAGTTCCCTTAGGACAGGGGGTAGCAATCAGCCCCAGCATTTT. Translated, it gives CASSSLRTGGSNQPQHF.